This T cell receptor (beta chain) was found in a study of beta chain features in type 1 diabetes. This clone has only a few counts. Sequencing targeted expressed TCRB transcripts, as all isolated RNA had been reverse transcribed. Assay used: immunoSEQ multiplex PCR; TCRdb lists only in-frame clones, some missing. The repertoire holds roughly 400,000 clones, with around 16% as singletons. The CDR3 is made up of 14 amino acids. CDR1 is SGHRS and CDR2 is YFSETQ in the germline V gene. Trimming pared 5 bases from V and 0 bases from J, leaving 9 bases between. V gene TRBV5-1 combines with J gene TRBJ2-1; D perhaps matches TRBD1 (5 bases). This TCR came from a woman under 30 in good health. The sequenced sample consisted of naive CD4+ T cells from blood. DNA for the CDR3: TGCGCCAGCAGTTCCGGACACTCCTACAATGAGCAGTTCTTC. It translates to CASSSGHSYNEQFF.